This is a list of T cell receptor beta chains from one sample in a study of graft-versus-host responses after intestinal transplantation. Method: immunoSEQ multiplex PCR; TCRdb's copy keeps in-frame clones and lacks some. The sample contains about 54,000 clones, roughly nine tenths of which appear only once. Material: PBMCs, obtained 650 to 680 days after intestinal transplant. The receptors were gathered from a human patient who received an intestinal transplant, so some T cells may come from the graft donor. The CDR3 runs from the conserved cysteine through the conserved F or W. A D gene is named only where the DNA matches it firmly.

>-|TRBV5-1|TRBJ2-5
TGCGCCAGCAGCTTGGGCCGAGGAGAGACCCAGTACTTC
CASSLGRGETQYF
>-|TRBV4-1|TRBJ2-5
TGCGCCAGCGCCGACCCGCGGGAGACCCAGTACTTC
CASADPRETQYF
>-|TRBV6-1|TRBJ1-4
TGTGCCAGCAGGAGGAGCGCAACTAATGAAAAACTGTTTTTT
CASRRSATNEKLFF
>-|TRBV4-1|TRBJ1-1
TGCGCCAGCAGCCAAGGCAGGTTTTTATGGGTAACTGAAGCTTTCTTT
CASSQGRFLWVTEAFF
>-|TRBV9|TRBJ1-2
TGTGCCAGCAGCGTAGGACAGGCAGGGATCAACTATGGCTACACCTTC
CASSVGQAGINYGYTF
>-|TRBV7-9|TRBJ2-5
TGTGCCAGCAGCTTAGGGGGACCAGGCAGCCGGGGGGAGACCCAGTACTTC
CASSLGGPGSRGETQYF
>TRBD2|TRBV4-1|TRBJ2-3
TGCGCCAGCACCGGCGACGGGACTAGCGGACCCACAGATACGCAGTATTTT
CASTGDGTSGPTDTQYF
>-|TRBV5-6|TRBJ1-6
TGTGCCAGCAGCCCCACAACAGGGTCGACCTCACCCCTCCACTTT
CASSPTTGSTSPLHF
>TRBD1|TRBV2|TRBJ2-7
TGTGCCATTTTTGGGACAGGGGGCAAGAACGAGCAGTACTTC
CAIFGTGGKNEQYF
>-|TRBV5-1|TRBJ1-4
TGCGCCAGCAGCTTAAACGGGGACGCGTACAGTGGTGAAAAACTGTTTTTT
CASSLNGDAYSGEKLFF